Given below is one TCR beta chain in context. This sample stems from a study of T cell changes during pregnancy in multiple sclerosis. Germline values: CDR1 SGDLS, CDR2 YYNGEE. The CDR3 spans 13 residues. Deletions cut 3 bases from V and 5 bases from J, with 11 bases between. The method was immunoSEQ multiplex PCR; TCRdb's version includes in-frame clones alone and lacks a portion of them. This table has tens of thousands of clones, about nine tenths appearing once. This sequence originates from a female donor in good health, enrolled as a control in a pregnancy study. This rearrangement joins TRBV9 to TRBJ1-1; D ambiguous. The sample in question was peripheral blood, obtained in the third trimester of pregnancy. The CDR3 bases are TGTGCCAGCAGCGGAATATCGGGGACTGAAGCTTTCTTT. Translating gives CASSGISGTEAFF.